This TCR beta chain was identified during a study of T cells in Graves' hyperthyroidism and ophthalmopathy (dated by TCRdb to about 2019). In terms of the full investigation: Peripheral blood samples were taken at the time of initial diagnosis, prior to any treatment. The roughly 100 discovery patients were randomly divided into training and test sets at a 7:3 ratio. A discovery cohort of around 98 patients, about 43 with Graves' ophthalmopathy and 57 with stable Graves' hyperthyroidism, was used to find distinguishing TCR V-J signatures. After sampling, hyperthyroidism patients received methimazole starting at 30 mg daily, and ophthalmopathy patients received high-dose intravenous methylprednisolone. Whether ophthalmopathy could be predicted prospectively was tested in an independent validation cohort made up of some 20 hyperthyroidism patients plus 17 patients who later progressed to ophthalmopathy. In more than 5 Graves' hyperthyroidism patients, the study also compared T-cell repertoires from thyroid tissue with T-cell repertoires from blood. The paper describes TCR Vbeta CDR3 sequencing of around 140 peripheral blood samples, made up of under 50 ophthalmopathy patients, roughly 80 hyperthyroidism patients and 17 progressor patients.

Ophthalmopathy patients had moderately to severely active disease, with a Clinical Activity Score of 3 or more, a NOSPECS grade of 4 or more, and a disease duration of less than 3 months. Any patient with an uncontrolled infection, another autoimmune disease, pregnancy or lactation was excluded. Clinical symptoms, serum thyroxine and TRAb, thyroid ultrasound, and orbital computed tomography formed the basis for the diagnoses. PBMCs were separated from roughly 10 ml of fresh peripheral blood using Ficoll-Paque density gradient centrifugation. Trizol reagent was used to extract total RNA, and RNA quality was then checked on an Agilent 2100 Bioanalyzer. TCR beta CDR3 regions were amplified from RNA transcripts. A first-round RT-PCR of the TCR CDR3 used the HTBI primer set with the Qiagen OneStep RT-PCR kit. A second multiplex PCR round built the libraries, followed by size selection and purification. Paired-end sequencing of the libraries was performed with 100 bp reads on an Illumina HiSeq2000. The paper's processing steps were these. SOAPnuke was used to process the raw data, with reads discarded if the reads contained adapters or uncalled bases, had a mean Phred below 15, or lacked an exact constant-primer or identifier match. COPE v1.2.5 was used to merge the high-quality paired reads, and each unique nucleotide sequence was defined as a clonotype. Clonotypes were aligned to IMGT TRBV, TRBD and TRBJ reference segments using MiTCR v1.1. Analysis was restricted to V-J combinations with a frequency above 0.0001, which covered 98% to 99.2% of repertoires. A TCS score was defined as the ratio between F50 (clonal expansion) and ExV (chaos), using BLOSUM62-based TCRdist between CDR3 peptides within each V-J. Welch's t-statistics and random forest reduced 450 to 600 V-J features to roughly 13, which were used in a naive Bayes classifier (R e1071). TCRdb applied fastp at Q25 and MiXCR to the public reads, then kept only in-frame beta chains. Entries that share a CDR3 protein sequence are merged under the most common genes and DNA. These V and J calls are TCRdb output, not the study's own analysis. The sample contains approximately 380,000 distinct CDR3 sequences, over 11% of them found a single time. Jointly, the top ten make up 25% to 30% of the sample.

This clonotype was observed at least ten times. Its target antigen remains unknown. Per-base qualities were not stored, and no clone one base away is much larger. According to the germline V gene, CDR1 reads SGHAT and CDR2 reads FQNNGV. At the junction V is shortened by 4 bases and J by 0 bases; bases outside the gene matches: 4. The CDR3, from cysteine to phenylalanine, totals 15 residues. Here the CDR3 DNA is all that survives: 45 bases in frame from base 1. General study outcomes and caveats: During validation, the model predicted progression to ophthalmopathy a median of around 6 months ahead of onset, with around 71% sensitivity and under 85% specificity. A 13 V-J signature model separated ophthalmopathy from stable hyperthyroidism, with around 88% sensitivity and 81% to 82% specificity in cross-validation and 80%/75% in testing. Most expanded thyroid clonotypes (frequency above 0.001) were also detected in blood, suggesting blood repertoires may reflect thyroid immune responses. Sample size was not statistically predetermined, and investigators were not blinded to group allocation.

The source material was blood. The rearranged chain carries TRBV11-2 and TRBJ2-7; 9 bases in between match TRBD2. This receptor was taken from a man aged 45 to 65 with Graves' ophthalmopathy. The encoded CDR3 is CASSYTSGSSYEQYF. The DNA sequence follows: TGTGCCAGCAGCTATACTAGCGGGTCCTCCTACGAGCAGTACTTC.